This TCR beta chain was identified in a study of shared T cell receptors in the human thymus. Produced via immunoSEQ multiplex PCR; TCRdb's table is partial and in-frame only. The data show about 660,000 clones, with roughly 90% seen just once and 0.0095% to 0.011% held by the top ten. Germline V CDR1 and CDR2: SEHNR, FQNEAQ (reference sequence). There are 18 residues in the CDR3. J lost 4 bases, V lost 6 bases, and 17 bases had no gene match. The same sample was also studied in work on human thymus T cells. According to that study: Healthy Finnish infants undergoing corrective surgery for congenital heart defects were used as donors. Corrective heart surgery yielded the resections from which the thymus tissue came. V and J gene usage appeared biased in thymic and blood repertoires. Related studies noted strongly shared thymic repertoires across unrelated people.

V usage is TRBV7-9 and J usage is TRBJ2-3, with 9 bases matching TRBD2. The sequencing sample was made of thymocytes. The TCR originated in a boy under two years old with a congenital heart defect. The CDR3 sequence is CASSIACGGLASPDTQYF. CDR3 bases: TGTGCCAGCAGTATAGCGTGTGGGGGACTAGCTTCCCCAGATACGCAGTATTTT.